Listed here is a single TCR beta chain. The antigen is not known. The data stem from a study of cytomegalovirus exposure and HLA in healthy donors. Whole-study results and caveats: Most TCR beta V segments were productive about 87% or about 30% of the time in an earlier analysis.

The PCR had 60 Vbeta and 13 Jbeta primers. The repertoire was sequenced with immunoSEQ multiplex PCR; TCRdb's copy has only in-frame clones and lacks some. The sample yields around 250,000 clones, around 81% seen once. V dropped 4 bases and J dropped 3 bases, with 10 bases sitting between them. Germline loops: CDR1 MNHNS, CDR2 SASEGT. The CDR3 has 14 amino acids. Sequenced: PBMCs. This TCR was sampled from a woman aged 55-69 years in good health and CMV-seropositive. The chain uses TRBV6-1 and TRBJ1-5, with D maybe TRBD1 (6 bases). CDR3: CASSAGQHNQPQHF. CDR3 coding DNA: TGTGCCAGCAGTGCTGGACAGCACAATCAGCCCCAGCATTTT.